These T cell receptor beta chains were read from a single sample in a study of blood T cell repertoires in COVID-19. The data were produced by immunoSEQ multiplex PCR, yet TCRdb's version contains in-frame clones alone and is incomplete. The sample lists roughly 200,000 clones, around 79% occurring once. Sequenced material: peripheral blood. Receptors originate from a man aged 45 to 65 who had recovered from COVID-19. Each CDR3 is given without its conserved first and last residue. D genes are given only for firm matches.

j_call: TRBJ2-5; v_call: TRBV15; cdr3_length: 11; d_call: NA; cdr3_aa: ATSRGGWETQY
j_call: TRBJ2-7; v_call: TRBV3-1/TRBV3-2; cdr3_length: 10; d_call: NA; cdr3_aa: ASSQAYYEQY
j_call: TRBJ2-7; v_call: TRBV6-5; cdr3_length: 13; d_call: NA; cdr3_aa: ASSYSSRGYNEQY
j_call: TRBJ2-2; v_call: TRBV7-9; cdr3_length: 15; d_call: NA; cdr3_aa: ASSLGAGTANTGELF
j_call: TRBJ2-1; v_call: TRBV3-1/TRBV3-2; cdr3_length: 16; d_call: NA; cdr3_aa: ASSQADVGASAYNEQF
j_call: TRBJ1-3; v_call: TRBV5-5; cdr3_length: 13; d_call: NA; cdr3_aa: ASSLDGHYGNTIY
j_call: TRBJ2-2; v_call: TRBV15; cdr3_length: 15; d_call: NA; cdr3_aa: ATSSLTVLANTGELF
j_call: TRBJ1-2; v_call: TRBV4-2; cdr3_length: 13; d_call: NA; cdr3_aa: ASSQEFGGSSGYT
j_call: TRBJ1-2; v_call: TRBV7-8; cdr3_length: 15; d_call: NA; cdr3_aa: ASSLEGQGRGLYGYT
j_call: TRBJ2-7; v_call: TRBV13; cdr3_length: 13; d_call: NA; cdr3_aa: ASSFRTVPSDEQY
j_call: TRBJ2-7; v_call: TRBV20-1; cdr3_length: 12; d_call: NA; cdr3_aa: SASDDPGTYEQY
j_call: TRBJ1-6; v_call: TRBV20-1; cdr3_length: 11; d_call: TRBD1; cdr3_aa: SASIQGDSPLH
j_call: TRBJ1-2; v_call: TRBV10-3; cdr3_length: 11; d_call: TRBD1; cdr3_aa: ASMGQGHYGYT
j_call: TRBJ2-3; v_call: TRBV18; cdr3_length: 14; d_call: TRBD2; cdr3_aa: ASSPLAGELTDTQY
j_call: TRBJ2-3; v_call: TRBV5-3; cdr3_length: 16; d_call: TRBD1; cdr3_aa: ARSPTTPGGTSTDTQY